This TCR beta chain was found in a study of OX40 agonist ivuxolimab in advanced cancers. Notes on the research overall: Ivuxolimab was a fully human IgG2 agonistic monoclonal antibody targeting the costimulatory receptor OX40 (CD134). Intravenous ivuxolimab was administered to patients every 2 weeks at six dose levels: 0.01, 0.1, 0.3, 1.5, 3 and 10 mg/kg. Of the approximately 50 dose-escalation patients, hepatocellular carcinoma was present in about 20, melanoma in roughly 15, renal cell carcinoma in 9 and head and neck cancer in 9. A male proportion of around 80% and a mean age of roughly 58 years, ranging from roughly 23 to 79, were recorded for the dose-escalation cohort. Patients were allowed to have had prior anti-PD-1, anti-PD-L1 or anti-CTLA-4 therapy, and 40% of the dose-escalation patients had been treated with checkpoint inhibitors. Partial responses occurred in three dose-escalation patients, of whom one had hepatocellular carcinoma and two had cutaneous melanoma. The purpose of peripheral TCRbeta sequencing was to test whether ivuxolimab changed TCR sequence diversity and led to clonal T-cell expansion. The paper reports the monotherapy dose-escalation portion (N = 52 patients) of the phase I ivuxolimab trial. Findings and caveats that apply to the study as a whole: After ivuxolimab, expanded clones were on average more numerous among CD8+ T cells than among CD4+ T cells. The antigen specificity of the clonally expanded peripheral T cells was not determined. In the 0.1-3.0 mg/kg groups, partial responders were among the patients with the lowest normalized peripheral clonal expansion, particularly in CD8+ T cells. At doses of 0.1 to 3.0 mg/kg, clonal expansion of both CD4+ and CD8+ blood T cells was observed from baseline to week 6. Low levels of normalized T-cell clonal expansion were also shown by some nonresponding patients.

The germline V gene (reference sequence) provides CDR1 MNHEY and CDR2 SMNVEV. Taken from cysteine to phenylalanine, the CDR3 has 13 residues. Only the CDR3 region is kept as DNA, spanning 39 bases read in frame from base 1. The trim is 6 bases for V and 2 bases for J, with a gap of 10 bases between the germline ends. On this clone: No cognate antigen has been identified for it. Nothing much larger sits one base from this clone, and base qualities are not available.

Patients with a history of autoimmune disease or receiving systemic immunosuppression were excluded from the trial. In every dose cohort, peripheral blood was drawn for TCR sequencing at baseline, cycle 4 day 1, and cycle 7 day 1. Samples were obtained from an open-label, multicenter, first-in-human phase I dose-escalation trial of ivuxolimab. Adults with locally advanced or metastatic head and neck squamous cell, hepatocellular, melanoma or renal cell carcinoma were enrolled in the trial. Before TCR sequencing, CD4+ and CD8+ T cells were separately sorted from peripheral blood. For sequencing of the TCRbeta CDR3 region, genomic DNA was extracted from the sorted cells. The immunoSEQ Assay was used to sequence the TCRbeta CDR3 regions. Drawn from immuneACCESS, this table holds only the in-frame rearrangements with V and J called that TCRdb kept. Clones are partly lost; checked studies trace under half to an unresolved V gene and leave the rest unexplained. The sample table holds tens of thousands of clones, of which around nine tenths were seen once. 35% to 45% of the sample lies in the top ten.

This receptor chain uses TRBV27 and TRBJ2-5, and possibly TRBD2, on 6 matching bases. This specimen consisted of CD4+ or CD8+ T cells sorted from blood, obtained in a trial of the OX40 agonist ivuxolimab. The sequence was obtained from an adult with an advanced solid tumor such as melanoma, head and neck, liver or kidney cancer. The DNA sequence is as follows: TGTGCCAGCAGCCGGGACTTACAAGAGACCCAGTACTTC. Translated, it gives CASSRDLQETQYF.